These 27 T cell receptor beta chains originate from one sample sequenced in a study of blood T cell repertoires in COVID-19. Some clones are missing from TCRdb's copy, which holds only in-frame ones; the method was immunoSEQ multiplex PCR. The table includes 270,000 or so clones, roughly 89% detected once. The sample taken for sequencing was peripheral blood. These receptors all come from a woman aged 40 to 55 who had recovered from COVID-19.

This clone was counted between two and nine times. Here the CDR3 DNA reads TGTGCCAGCAGACTTTTGACAGGGCAGGACACTGAAGCTTTCTTT. Translation: CASRLLTGQDTEAFF. The rearrangement joins TRBV2 to TRBJ1-1, with 7 bases that match TRBD1. After removal of 6 bases from V and 3 bases from J, the junction contained 10 bases not matched to a gene. Germline CDR1 and CDR2: SNHLY and FYNNEI. This CDR3 region has 15 residues.

The sample holds a few counts of this clone. V is TRBV2 and J is TRBJ2-7; TRBD2 might be the D (6 bases). CDR1 is SNHLY, CDR2 FYNNEI, per germline. V was cut by 11 bases and J by 0 bases, with 14 bases left in between. The CDR3 totals 13 residues. The CDR3 reads CAGAHGSSYEQYF. For the CDR3, the DNA is TGTGCCGGTGCCCACGGGAGCTCCTACGAGCAGTACTTC.

Turning to this clone: Other DNA sequences in this sample translate to the same CDR3. The rearrangement links TRBV5-1 to TRBJ2-7; the match to TRBD2 covers 9 bases. Trimming took 0 bases from V and 2 from J; bases not matched to a gene: 3. Per the germline V gene, CDR1 is SGHRS and CDR2 is YFSETQ. The CDR3 extends over 15 amino acids. CDR3 sequence reads: CASSLGLAGPYEQYF. CDR3 coding DNA: TGCGCCAGCAGCTTGGGGCTAGCGGGGCCCTACGAGCAGTACTTC. Looking up the rest from reference TRBV5-1 and TRBJ2-7 gives the full variable domain: KAGVTQTPRYLIKTRGQQVTLSCSPISGHRSVSWYQQTPGQGLQFLFEYFSETQRNKGNFPGRFSGRQFSNSRSEMNVSTLELGDSALYLCASSLGLAGPYEQYFGPGTRLTVT.

The gene calls are TRBV4-1 and TRBJ2-5; TRBD1 aligns across 9 bases. The CDR3 covers 16 residues. V trimming: 4 bases; J trimming: 1 base; junction bases outside the gene matches: 7. The germline V gene has CDR1 MGHRA and CDR2 YSYEKL. This chain's CDR3 is CASSPGTGSLQETQYF. For the CDR3, the DNA is TGCGCCAGCAGCCCTGGGACAGGGTCCCTCCAAGAGACCCAGTACTTC.

The V call is TRBV5-1, the J call TRBJ2-1; 10 bases match TRBD2. Looked up from germline, CDR1 is SGHRS and CDR2 is YFSETQ. The junction had 7 bases not matched to a gene; V was cut back by 2 bases and J by 8 bases. The CDR3 runs 15 residues. The CDR3 loop reads CASSFLAGGSHEQFF. The CDR3 DNA is TGCGCCAGCAGCTTTTTAGCGGGAGGATCCCATGAGCAGTTCTTC.

The chain has TRBV6-5 and TRBJ2-1, with 10 positions matching TRBD2. This CDR3 is built from 15 residues. The V and J ends lost 2 bases and 7 bases, in that order; junction bases with no gene match: 5. The germline gives CDR1 MNHEY, CDR2 SVGAGI. The CDR3 sequence is CASSYRTTSGNEQFF. CDR3 in DNA: TGTGCCAGCAGTTACCGCACGACTAGCGGGAATGAGCAGTTCTTC.

This chain connects TRBV28 to TRBJ2-7, with D maybe TRBD2 (6 bases). The V end lost 4 bases, the J end lost 8 bases, and 18 bases lay between the germline ends. Looked up from germline, CDR1 is MDHEN and CDR2 is SYDVKM. The CDR3 sequence is 14 residues long. The CDR3 sequence: CASSSGTLEVQQYF. The CDR3 DNA is TGTGCCAGCAGTTCAGGGACTCTCGAGGTTCAGCAGTACTTC. The full variable domain, completed using reference TRBV28 and TRBJ2-7, is DVKVTQSSRYLVKRTGEKVFLECVQDMDHENMFWYRQDPGLGLRLIYFSYDVKMKEKGDIPEGYSVSREKKERFSLILESASTNQTSMYLCASSSGTLEVQQYFGPGTRLTVT.

The chain has TRBV1 and TRBJ2-1; no DNA check was done on the table's D call, TRBD2. TRBV1 is deemed a pseudogene. CDR3 length: 17 amino acids. CDR3 amino acids: CTSSQPGTSGDYNEQFF. The DNA for the CDR3 is TGCACCAGCAGCCAACCAGGGACTAGCGGAGACTACAATGAGCAGTTCTTC.

The rearrangement joins TRBV7-8 to TRBJ2-2, with 8 bases identical to TRBD1. The CDR3 sequence is 16 residues long. Germline CDR1 and CDR2: SGHVS and FQNEAQ. V lost 1 base to trimming and J lost 6 bases; unmatched junction nucleotides: 7. The CDR3 DNA follows: TGTGCCAGCAGCTTAGAGGACAGGGTGACGGCCGGGGAGCTGTTTTTT. Its translation: CASSLEDRVTAGELFF.

The chain links TRBV11-3 to TRBJ2-7; 9 nucleotides match TRBD1. Losses at the gene ends were 4 bases for V and 4 bases for J; bases not matched to a gene: 20. Germline assignment: CDR1 SGHNT and CDR2 YENEEA. The CDR3 has 19 amino acids. The CDR3 DNA reads TGTGCCAGCAGCTCCCCAGGCCCCTCGACAGGGGGGTTAGGGTACGAGCAGTACTTC. Amino acids: CASSSPGPSTGGLGYEQYF.

The J gene is TRBJ2-7, the V gene TRBV24-1; TRBD1 matches at 7 bases. There are 14 residues in the CDR3. Germline V lookup: CDR1 KGHDR, CDR2 SFDVKD. The V segment lost 4 bases and the J segment 3 bases; nucleotides outside the gene matches: 5. The CDR3 region has the DNA TGTGCCACCAGTGAGTCAGGGGGTCACTACGAGCAGTACTTC. It translates to CATSESGGHYEQYF.

The chain employs TRBV28 and TRBJ1-5; weak D call: TRBD1 (6 bases). This CDR3 has 13 residues. Trimming pared 10 bases from V and 3 bases from J, leaving 13 bases between. Per the germline V gene, CDR1 is MDHEN and CDR2 is SYDVKM. CDR3 DNA: TGTGCCACCAGAGGACAGTTCAATCAGCCCCAGCATTTT. Translated, it gives CATRGQFNQPQHF.

This clone has a single count. The chain couples TRBV23-1 to TRBJ2-7; a possible D gene is TRBD2 (6 bases). TRBV23-1 is given ORF status, its function remaining uncertain. V was clipped by 6 bases and J by 5 bases, with 20 bases between them. This CDR3 has 15 amino acids. The CDR3: CASSAPAGSPHEQYF. DNA of the CDR3: TGCGCCAGCAGCGCACCGGCGGGGTCCCCCCACGAGCAGTACTTC.

The CDR3 here is CASSEWGLAGIDEQYF. The CDR3 DNA sequence: TGCGCCAGCAGTGAGTGGGGACTAGCGGGAATAGACGAGCAGTACTTC. The gene calls are TRBV10-1 and TRBJ2-7, with TRBD2 matching 13 bases. CDR1 is WNHNN, CDR2 SYGVQD, per germline (reference sequence). The CDR3 has 16 amino acids. After removal of 1 base from V and 5 bases from J, the junction contained 5 bases not matched to a gene.

The chain joins TRBV29-1 to TRBJ2-1, with 8 positions matching TRBD1. This CDR3 contains 16 residues. Germline trimming cut 2 bases from V and 2 bases from J; bases unmatched to any gene: 8. CDR1 is SQVTM, CDR2 ANQGSEA, per germline. The CDR3 is CSVETRQGRTYNEQFF. DNA for the CDR3: TGCAGCGTTGAAACCAGACAGGGGAGGACCTACAATGAGCAGTTCTTC.

The V gene is TRBV24-1, the J gene TRBJ2-1, with 11 bases identical to TRBD2. The CDR3 contains 16 residues. Germline V lookup: CDR1 KGHDR, CDR2 SFDVKD. Trimming took 2 bases from V and 5 from J; bases not matched to a gene: 4. In DNA, the CDR3 is TGTGCCACCAGTGATTCGGGACTAGCGGTTCACAATGAGCAGTTCTTC. This gives the protein CATSDSGLAVHNEQFF.

This chain uses TRBV28 with TRBJ1-1; D gene unclear. This CDR3 is built from 14 residues. Trimming stripped 7 bases from V and 6 bases from J, with 18 bases between. In germline, CDR1 is MDHEN, CDR2 SYDVKM. CDR3 nucleotides: TGTGCCAGCACCCCAGGCAGCGGAAGGGCTGAAGCTTTCTTT. Translating it yields CASTPGSGRAEAFF.

The V gene is TRBV7-6, the J gene TRBJ1-6; D is perhaps TRBD1 (5 bases). CDR3 length: 17 residues. V was cut by 1 base and J by 0 bases, with 10 bases left in between. CDR1 and CDR2 from the germline V gene are SGHVS and FNYEAQ. The CDR3 region is CASSLGGGSSYNSPLHF. CDR3 coding DNA: TGTGCCAGCAGCTTAGGGGGCGGGAGCTCCTATAATTCACCCCTCCACTTT.

The chain links TRBV6-5 to TRBJ2-7; D uncertain. The CDR3 has 12 residues. Germline V gene data show CDR1 as MNHEY and CDR2 as SVGAGI. Trimming removed 5 bases at V and 5 bases at J, with 10 bases between. In DNA, the CDR3 is TGTGCCAGCAGTCAACAGTCGCACGAGCAGTACTTC. Its translation is CASSQQSHEQYF.

The V gene is TRBV30, the J gene TRBJ2-5; 7 bases map to TRBD2. V shed 2 bases and J 5 bases; nucleotides not matched to a gene: 5. Germline CDR1 reads GTSNPN; CDR2 reads SVGIG (reference sequence). CDR3 length: 13 amino acids. This CDR3 is CAWSLSSGETQYF. The CDR3 region has the DNA TGTGCCTGGAGTCTGAGTAGCGGGGAGACCCAGTACTTC. Using reference TRBV30 and TRBJ2-5 for the parts outside the CDR3, the full variable domain is SQTIHQWPATLVQPVGSPLSLECTVEGTSNPNLYWYRQAAGRGLQLLFYSVGIGQISSEVPQNLSASRPQDRQFILSSKKLLLSDSGFYLCAWSLSSGETQYFGPGTRLLVL.

CDR3 sequence reads: CASSLRSQNYGYTF. The CDR3 DNA sequence: TGCGCCAGCAGCTTGCGGAGCCAGAACTATGGCTACACCTTC. The chain couples TRBV5-1 to TRBJ1-2; no firm D call. With 1 base removed from V and 2 bases from J, the gap between germline ends came to 9 bases. Germline V gene sequence: CDR1 SGHRS, CDR2 YFSETQ. The CDR3 consists of 14 residues.

J is TRBJ2-5 and V is TRBV28; TRBD2 matches at 9 bases. The CDR3 consists of 15 residues. Trimming cost V 3 bases and J 6 bases; bases outside gene matches: 8. The V gene's germline CDR1 is MDHEN and CDR2 SYDVKM. The CDR3 loop is CASSLGREGVKTQYF. CDR3 DNA sequence: TGTGCCAGCAGTTTGGGGCGGGAGGGCGTGAAGACCCAGTACTTC.

The chain couples TRBV14 to TRBJ2-7, with 7 positions matching TRBD1. Losses at the gene ends were 0 bases for V and 6 bases for J; bases not matched to a gene: 2. Germline V gene sequence: CDR1 SGHDN, CDR2 FVKESK. The CDR3 is 13 residues long. The CDR3 DNA reads as TGTGCCAGCAGCCAAGATCACAGGGGCGAGCAGTACTTC. Protein sequence: CASSQDHRGEQYF.

The chain uses TRBV7-2 and TRBJ2-4, with a possible D match to TRBD2 (5 bases). CDR1 SGHTA and CDR2 FQGNSA come from the germline V gene. The CDR3 covers 13 residues. Trimming left V 3 bases short and J 6 bases short, with 9 bases between. The CDR3 sequence is CASSFYAGNIQYF. The CDR3 coding sequence is TGTGCCAGCAGCTTCTACGCGGGAAACATTCAGTACTTC.

The chain uses TRBV7-8 and TRBJ1-2; TRBD1 matches 7 bases. V was clipped by 3 bases and J by 3 bases; unmatched bases: 19. The CDR3 is 19 amino acids. Germline CDR1 reads SGHVS; CDR2 reads FQNEAQ. The CDR3 DNA follows: TGTGCCAGCAGCTTTATACCTGCCGATGGACCAGGGGGAGACTATGGCTACACCTTC. It translates to CASSFIPADGPGGDYGYTF.

The V and J genes are TRBV3-1 (or the pseudogene TRBV3-2) and TRBJ1-5; D remains unclear. Germline V gene lookup returns CDR1 LGHDT and CDR2 YNNKEL (reference sequence). V lost 4 bases to trimming and J lost 1 base, with 11 bases between them. The CDR3 contains 15 residues. The CDR3 bases are TGTGCCAGCAGCCTCTCAGACACGAGCAATCAGCCCCAGCATTTT. This encodes CASSLSDTSNQPQHF.

This sequence joins TRBV2 and TRBJ2-5; possibly TRBD2 for D (5 bases). Germline loops: CDR1 SNHLY, CDR2 FYNNEI. Trimming took off 3 bases at V and 2 bases at J, with 10 bases between the two ends. This CDR3 spans 14 amino acids. CDR3: CASSEEWTQETQYF. The CDR3 DNA reads TGTGCCAGCAGTGAGGAGTGGACTCAAGAGACCCAGTACTTC.